What follows are 20 T cell receptor beta chains derived from one specimen sequenced in a study of cytomegalovirus exposure and HLA in healthy donors (dated by TCRdb to between 2016 and 2019). Preparation of the library involved the immunoSEQ multiplex PCR assay. For the multiplex PCR, a mixture combining 60 forward primers for TCR Vbeta segments and 13 reverse primers for TCR Jbeta segments was used. TCRdb re-hosts the immuneACCESS table, in-frame sequences only. Its copies lack some clones; in the studies checked, an unresolved V gene accounts for under half of them, and the cause for the rest is not known. The table for this sample lists fewer than 200,000 clones; over 65% of them were counted only once. The top ten constitute roughly 7.1% of the sample. Input material: PBMCs. The receptors shown here come from a middle-aged man in good health and CMV-seropositive.

This rearrangement joins TRBV7-3 to TRBJ1-1; no definite D call. From germline, CDR1 is SGHTA and CDR2 FQGTGA. This CDR3 region has 14 residues. Trimming took 5 bases from V and 10 from J, leaving 20 bases between them. The CDR3 DNA reads TGTGCCAGCAGCCCCGCCGTGGGCCATTCTGGAGCTTTCTTT. This encodes CASSPAVGHSGAFF. Combining the CDR3 with reference TRBV7-3 and TRBJ1-1 gives the whole variable domain GAGVSQTPSNKVTEKGKYVELRCDPISGHTALYWYRQSLGQGPEFLIYFQGTGAADDSGLPNDRFFAVRPEGSVSTLKIQRTERGDSAVYLCASSPAVGHSGAFFGQGTRLTVV.

The chain recombines TRBV5-6 with TRBJ2-7, with TRBD1 as a possible D gene (5 bases). Trimming shortened V by 2 bases and J by 5 bases, and 11 bases separated the two germline ends. CDR3 length equals 13 residues. Germline V lookup: CDR1 SGHDT, CDR2 YYEEEE. The CDR3 DNA sequence: TGTGCCAGCAGCTTACGACAGATCAACGAGCAGTACTTC. Protein product: CASSLRQINEQYF.

V gene TRBV7-8 combines with J gene TRBJ1-6; 8 positions agree with TRBD1. Germline CDR1 and CDR2: SGHVS and FQNEAQ. The CDR3 loop spans 14 amino acids. V was pared by 8 bases and J by 9 bases, with 9 bases of the junction left unmatched. The CDR3 loop reads CASSTRQGTSPLHF. The CDR3 DNA reads as TGTGCCAGCTCAACGCGACAGGGGACTTCACCCCTCCACTTT.

The count of this clone is one. The V and J genes are TRBV18 and TRBJ1-3; 9 nucleotides line up with TRBD1. There are 13 residues in the CDR3. Germline trimming cut 6 bases from V and 16 bases from J; bases unmatched to any gene: 13. In germline, CDR1 is KGHSH, CDR2 LQKENI. CDR3: CASSLHRDRERYF. The DNA of the CDR3 is TGTGCCAGCTCCCTCCACCGGGACAGGGAACGGTATTTT. Looking up the rest from reference TRBV18 and TRBJ1-3 gives the full variable domain: NAGVMQNPRHLVRRRGQEARLRCSPMKGHSHVYWYRQLPEEGLKFMVYLQKENIIDESGMPKERFSAEFPKEGPSILRIQQVVRGDSAAYFCASSLHRDRERYFGEGSWLTVV.

This clone was observed a few times. This chain's CDR3 is CASSKAVDYQDTQYF. The CDR3 nucleotides read TGTGCCAGCAGCAAAGCGGTGGACTATCAAGATACGCAGTATTTT. The rearrangement uses TRBV21-1 and TRBJ2-3; TRBD2 is the table's D call and was not checked against the DNA. TRBV21-1 is an annotated pseudogene. The CDR3 consists of 15 residues.

V is TRBV9 and J is TRBJ1-5; D is unclear. CDR1 and CDR2 (germline): SGDLS, YYNGEE. The length of the CDR3 is 13 residues. Trimming cost V 0 bases and J 6 bases, with 7 bases left between them. CDR3 protein: CASSVDSGQPQHF. DNA for the CDR3: TGTGCCAGCAGCGTAGACTCCGGTCAGCCCCAGCATTTT. The full variable domain, rest sourced from reference TRBV9 and TRBJ1-5, is DSGVTQTPKHLITATGQRVTLRCSPRSGDLSVYWYQQSLDQGLQFLIQYYNGEERAKGNILERFSAQQFPDLHSELNLSSLELGDSALYFCASSVDSGQPQHFGDGTRLSIL.

The gene calls are TRBV7-8 and TRBJ2-7, with 11 bases that match TRBD1. V shed 4 bases, J shed 3 bases, and the junction held 5 bases outside the gene matches. CDR1 and CDR2 (germline): SGHVS, FQNEAQ. The CDR3 contains 15 residues. The CDR3 nucleotides read TGTGCCAGCAGCTATCGGACAGGGGGCGTCTACGAGCAGTACTTC. Translating it yields CASSYRTGGVYEQYF.

This clone was detected once. The genes are TRBV9 and TRBJ2-3; 12 positions agree with TRBD2. J gave up 0 bases and V 3 bases, and 8 bases lay outside the gene matches. Germline V CDR1 and CDR2: SGDLS, YYNGEE. The CDR3 spans 18 residues. The CDR3 DNA reads TGTGCCAGCAGCGATCTAGCGGGGGGGCCTTCTAGCACAGATACGCAGTATTTT. Its protein is CASSDLAGGPSSTDTQYF. The entire variable domain, with the rest obtained from reference TRBV9 and TRBJ2-3, is as follows: DSGVTQTPKHLITATGQRVTLRCSPRSGDLSVYWYQQSLDQGLQFLIQYYNGEERAKGNILERFSAQQFPDLHSELNLSSLELGDSALYFCASSDLAGGPSSTDTQYFGPGTRLTVL.

V gene TRBV27 combines with J gene TRBJ1-2, with no clear D. Trimming took 4 bases from V and 8 from J, leaving 11 bases between them. Germline assignment: CDR1 MNHEY and CDR2 SMNVEV (reference sequence). The CDR3 has 12 amino acids. The CDR3 sequence: CASSSPPAGYTF. CDR3 nucleotide sequence: TGTGCCAGCAGTTCCCCCCCTGCGGGCTACACCTTC.

The V and J genes are TRBV6-1 and TRBJ1-4, with D hard to call. The CDR3 is 14 amino acids. Trimming shortened V by 4 bases and J by 8 bases, and 14 bases separated the two germline ends. Germline V lookup: CDR1 MNHNS, CDR2 SASEGT. The CDR3 spells CASSGKAFGEKLFF. DNA for the CDR3: TGTGCCAGCAGTGGTAAAGCCTTCGGGGAAAAACTGTTTTTT.

The chain employs TRBV7-8 and TRBJ2-3, with 8 bases matching TRBD2. CDR3 length equals 17 residues. Trimming took 4 bases from V and 5 from J; bases not matched to a gene: 14. Per the germline V gene, CDR1 is SGHVS and CDR2 is FQNEAQ. For the CDR3, the DNA is TGTGCCAGCAGCTCGGAAAAATACGGGGGGGCTAAAGATACGCAGTATTTT. Translation gives CASSSEKYGGAKDTQYF. Together with reference TRBV7-8 and TRBJ2-3, the CDR3 gives the full variable domain: GAGVSQSPRYKVAKRGQDVALRCDPISGHVSLFWYQQALGQGPEFLTYFQNEAQLDKSGLPSDRFFAERPEGSVSTLKIQRTQQEDSAVYLCASSSEKYGGAKDTQYFGPGTRLTVL.

This clone has only one observation. The chain joins TRBV9 to TRBJ2-5; 9 nucleotides line up with TRBD1. V lost 4 bases and J lost 1; bases outside the gene matches: 2. The CDR3 totals 14 residues. Germline V gives CDR1 SGDLS, CDR2 YYNGEE. CDR3: CASSTQGAQETQYF. Here the CDR3 DNA reads TGTGCCAGCAGCACACAGGGGGCCCAAGAGACCCAGTACTTC.

V gene TRBV12-2 combines with J gene TRBJ2-5; the listed D gene, TRBD2, was not tested against the DNA. TRBV12-2 represents a pseudogene. The CDR3 has 18 residues. This CDR3 is CASRLGGGGLETKETQYF. The CDR3 region has the DNA TGTGCAAGTCGCTTAGGAGGGGGGGGACTAGAAACTAAAGAGACCCAGTACTTC.

Judged by abundance, this clone is medium-sized. The V call is TRBV7-2, the J call TRBJ2-1; perhaps TRBD2 as D (6 bases). V was pared by 6 bases and J by 7 bases, with 25 bases between. The CDR3 is 17 amino acids. Germline V gene data show CDR1 as SGHTA and CDR2 as FQGNSA. The DNA for the CDR3 is TGTGCCAGCAGACGAGCCCCCCCTCCCAGGGAGGAGAATGAGCAGTTCTTC. It translates to CASRRAPPPREENEQFF.

The chain couples TRBV4-2 to TRBJ1-4; D call uncertain. The germline V and J ends were trimmed by 1 base and 2 bases, with 8 bases remaining between them. This CDR3 is built from 15 residues. CDR1 and CDR2 from the germline V gene are LGHNA and YNFKEQ. CDR3 loop: CASSQVDGTNEKLFF. CDR3 bases: TGTGCCAGCAGCCAAGTTGACGGGACTAATGAAAAACTGTTTTTT.

This clone was seen more than once but under ten times. V and J are TRBV5-6 and TRBJ2-7; TRBD2 matches 7 bases. The CDR3 is 15 residues long. With 6 bases clipped from V and 0 bases from J, the junction kept 9 bases outside the gene matches. Germline CDR1 SGHDT, CDR2 YYEEEE. CDR3 sequence: CASTMGGVGSYEQYF. The CDR3, as DNA: TGTGCCAGCACCATGGGGGGGGTAGGCTCCTACGAGCAGTACTTC.

CDR3 bases: TGTGCCAGCAGTTCCCCTGGCAGGGGGTCCTACGAGCAGTACTTC. This translates into CASSSPGRGSYEQYF. V usage is TRBV6-5 and J usage is TRBJ2-7; 7 nucleotides match TRBD1. J was trimmed by 1 base and V by 4 bases; bases with no gene match: 7. This CDR3 is built from 15 residues. Germline CDR1 MNHEY, CDR2 SVGAGI.

This clone occurred a few times. This chain links TRBV7-2 with TRBJ1-2, with 9 bases aligning to TRBD1. V was clipped by 4 bases and J by 4 bases; unmatched bases: 7. From germline, CDR1 is SGHTA and CDR2 FQGNSA. The CDR3 loop spans 15 amino acids. Here the CDR3 reads CASSSNTGGGYGYTF. The CDR3 nucleotides are TGTGCCAGCAGCTCAAACACAGGGGGCGGCTATGGCTACACCTTC. The full variable domain, with the rest looked up from reference TRBV7-2 and TRBJ1-2, is GAGVSQSPSNKVTEKGKDVELRCDPISGHTALYWYRQSLGQGLEFLIYFQGNSAPDKSGLPSDRFSAERTGGSVSTLTIQRTQQEDSAVYLCASSSNTGGGYGYTFGSGTRLTVV.

This clone was recorded a few times. This chain links TRBV19 with TRBJ2-1, with 11 bases lining up with TRBD2. CDR3 size: 14 residues. CDR1 LNHDA and CDR2 SQIVND come from the germline V gene (reference sequence). The trim removed 8 bases at V and 9 bases at J, leaving 9 bases unmatched. The DNA of the CDR3 is TGTGCCAGTCGTAGCGGGGGGGCCAGGGGTGAGCAGTTCTTC. This sequence encodes CASRSGGARGEQFF.

The gene calls are TRBV11-2 and TRBJ2-5; 8 positions agree with TRBD1. V lost 5 bases to trimming and J lost 4 bases; unmatched junction nucleotides: 3. This CDR3 region has 13 residues. Germline CDR1 reads SGHAT; CDR2 reads FQNNGV. CDR3 loop: CASSDGTGETQYF. The DNA for the CDR3 is TGTGCCAGCAGCGATGGGACAGGAGAGACCCAGTACTTC.